The rows below give T cell receptor beta chains drawn from one sample of a study of molecular identifiers for immune sequencing clone quantification. TCRdb recomputed calls from the PCR reads with MiXCR, one row per CDR3 protein. The sample comprises a few hundred thousand distinct CDR3 sequences, about 20% of which are singletons, and about 0.84% rests with the top ten. The sequenced sample consisted of naive CD8+ T cells from blood, with Jurkat cell RNA spiked in. Source of these receptors: a human donor in good health. Some libraries in this study had Jurkat cell RNA spiked in. Both conserved end residues are part of each CDR3. A D gene is named only where the DNA matches it firmly.

TRBJ2-5	TRBD1	16	TRBV30	CAWTLWAGGSIETQYF
TRBJ2-3	TRBD2	14	TRBV28	CASSLEREGDTQYF
TRBJ1-2	-	15	TRBV29-1	CSVEGAERGNYGYTF
TRBJ2-5	-	17	TRBV7-9	CASSLGGQGFTPETQYF
TRBJ2-3	TRBD2	15	TRBV20-1	CSASQGLAGSDTQYF
TRBJ1-4	-	14	TRBV19	CASSIGGTNEKLFF
TRBJ2-3	TRBD2	18	TRBV10-3	CAIRFENPAGDWLDTQYF
TRBJ2-7	-	13	TRBV4-1	CASSQLESYEQYF
TRBJ1-4	-	19	TRBV12-5	CASGFGPGQGLFTNEELFF
TRBJ1-1	-	14	TRBV6-5	CASSSGGWGYEAFF
TRBJ1-2	-	14	TRBV3-1	CASSNRDVNYGYTF
TRBJ1-6	-	12	TRBV7-9	CASSPGVSPLHF
TRBJ2-2	-	16	TRBV5-6	CASSLGRVTNTGELFF
TRBJ2-7	TRBD1	13	TRBV5-6	CASSLPDREEQYF
TRBJ1-1	TRBD1	18	TRBV7-8	CASSLLPLGTVVNTEAFF
TRBJ2-7	-	14	TRBV5-1	CASSLEGFTYEQYF
TRBJ2-7	TRBD1	15	TRBV27	CASSSGTGLSYEQYF
TRBJ2-7	-	15	TRBV7-8	CASSLGDSFREEQYF
TRBJ2-2	TRBD2	15	TRBV4-1	CASSQDGLAAGELFF
TRBJ2-5	TRBD1	16	TRBV11-2	CASSSRPRDSQETRYF
TRBJ2-7	-	15	TRBV6-2/TRBV6-3	CASSYGPGNSYEQYF
TRBJ2-2	-	15	TRBV4-1	CASSANGGFPGELFF
TRBJ2-7	-	15	TRBV6-2/TRBV6-3	CASSPGTSSPYEQYF
TRBJ2-7	TRBD1	13	TRBV29-1	CSVATGESYEQYF
TRBJ1-3	-	14	TRBV29-1	CSVDPGTTGNTIYF
TRBJ2-3	-	13	TRBV3-1	CASSQIRADTQYF
TRBJ2-3	-	14	TRBV6-2/TRBV6-3	CASSQPWGVETQYF
TRBJ2-3	-	13	TRBV12-3/TRBV12-4	CASSFFPEDTQYF
TRBJ2-1	TRBD1	15	TRBV6-2/TRBV6-3	CASSYDRGEYNEQFF
TRBJ1-1	-	13	TRBV5-1	CASSLESDTEAFF
TRBJ2-7	-	14	TRBV20-1	CSARGGGRDYEQYF
TRBJ1-1	TRBD1	17	TRBV3-1	CASSQGRTGGWNTEAFF
TRBJ2-7	-	19	TRBV11-1	CASSLGRDTILDGPYEQYF
TRBJ2-3	-	15	TRBV5-5	CASSSTQGFTDTQYF
TRBJ2-7	TRBD1	15	TRBV5-5	CASSEHRDSFYEQYF
TRBJ2-5	-	13	TRBV11-2	CASSSGAEETQYF
TRBJ2-7	-	14	TRBV19	CASSTHSPSYEQYF
TRBJ2-7	TRBD1	15	TRBV27	CASSVTGAKTYEQYF
TRBJ2-1	-	13	TRBV27	CASKDLIWNEQFF
TRBJ2-2	-	13	TRBV27	CASSPIKAGELFF
TRBJ2-3	TRBD2	15	TRBV14	CASSPSGSHFDTQYF
TRBJ2-1	-	15	TRBV7-9	CASSLGQGGGGEQFF
TRBJ1-2	-	15	TRBV10-3	CAISGPLGTAYGYTF
TRBJ2-4	TRBD1	19	TRBV29-1	CSVEYSPGQGPLAKNIQYF
TRBJ2-7	-	15	TRBV4-3	CASGQDRSGGLEQYF